Below are 6 T cell receptor beta chains sequenced from a single sample in a study of blood T cell repertoires in COVID-19. The assay was immunoSEQ multiplex PCR, and TCRdb's table has in-frame clones only and misses some. The sample contains around 100,000 clones, just over 85% of which appear only once. Sequencing was carried out using peripheral blood. These TCRs come from a human donor in a cohort sampled during active COVID-19.

This sequence joins TRBV28 and TRBJ2-4; the match to TRBD2 covers 9 bases. V lost 6 bases, J lost 3 bases, and 24 bases stayed unmatched. The length of the CDR3 is 21 residues. The germline V gene encodes CDR1 MDHEN and CDR2 SYDVKM. This CDR3 reads CASSWAYELAGWGKSKNIQYF. The CDR3 DNA reads TGTGCCAGCAGCTGGGCCTATGAGCTAGCGGGATGGGGTAAAAGCAAAAACATTCAGTACTTC. The full variable domain, completed using reference TRBV28 and TRBJ2-4, is DVKVTQSSRYLVKRTGEKVFLECVQDMDHENMFWYRQDPGLGLRLIYFSYDVKMKEKGDIPEGYSVSREKKERFSLILESASTNQTSMYLCASSWAYELAGWGKSKNIQYFGAGTRLSVL.

This clone is a singleton in its sample. CDR3 protein: CASSPQTGGFNYGYTF. CDR3 in DNA: TGTGCCAGCTCACCACAAACAGGGGGCTTTAACTATGGCTACACCTTC. The V call is TRBV18, the J call TRBJ1-2; TRBD1 agrees at 9 bases. This CDR3 spans 16 amino acids. After removal of 1 base from V and 1 base from J, the junction contained 4 bases not matched to a gene. Germline assignment: CDR1 KGHSH and CDR2 LQKENI.

This chain's CDR3 is CASSLQGKVYEQYF. The DNA for the CDR3 is TGTGCCAGCAGCCTGCAGGGAAAAGTCTACGAGCAGTACTTC. The chain joins TRBV7-9 to TRBJ2-7; D possibly corresponds to TRBD1 (5 bases). The CDR3 contains 14 residues. Deletions cut 5 bases from V and 3 bases from J, with 14 bases between. Per the germline V gene, CDR1 is SEHNR and CDR2 is FQNEAQ (reference sequence).

The rearrangement joins TRBV7-9 to TRBJ1-1; maybe TRBD1 (6 bases). The CDR3 runs to 14 residues. From germline, CDR1 is SEHNR and CDR2 FQNEAQ (reference sequence). V dropped 3 bases and J dropped 1 base, with 9 bases sitting between them. The CDR3 loop reads CASSLTTGNTEAFF. The CDR3, as DNA: TGTGCCAGCAGCTTGACGACAGGGAACACTGAAGCTTTCTTT.

This clone appeared a single time. This chain uses TRBV7-2 with TRBJ2-1, with a possible D match to TRBD2 (6 bases). The CDR3 consists of 15 residues. Germline V lookup: CDR1 SGHTA, CDR2 FQGNSA. Trimming left V 2 bases short and J 7 bases short, with 15 bases between. CDR3 DNA: TGTGCCAGCAGCTTATCGGGAGCCGTCCAGAATGAGCAGTTCTTC. It codes for CASSLSGAVQNEQFF.

V usage is TRBV7-2 and J usage is TRBJ1-3, with D perhaps TRBD1 (5 bases). The CDR3 covers 17 residues. Germline V CDR1 and CDR2: SGHTA, FQGNSA. V was trimmed by 1 base and J by 2 bases, leaving 15 bases between them. The CDR3 loop reads CASSLVAGWGTGNTIYF. The DNA of the CDR3 is TGTGCCAGCAGCTTAGTCGCGGGATGGGGCACTGGAAACACCATATATTTT.